This T cell receptor beta chain emerged from a study of a mutant IDH1 vaccine in newly diagnosed glioma. Turning to the study itself: Treated patients were approximately 60% male, around 40% female, mean age around 40 years. Most patients had received both radiotherapy and temozolomide, the prior options being radiotherapy, temozolomide, or both.

This CDR3 region has 14 residues. V lost 8 bases to trimming and J lost 0 bases, with 11 bases between them. The germline V gene has CDR1 MNHNS and CDR2 SASEGT. Time point reported: week 5, during vaccination. With topical imiquimod, each dose of the vaccine consisted of 300 ug of mutant IDH1 20-mer peptide. About this clone: The target antigen is unknown.

Profiled with immunoSEQ multiplex PCR; TCRdb holds only in-frame clones, not every one. The profile shows 50,000 or so clones, around 78% of them singletons. The genes are TRBV6-1 and TRBJ1-3; D remains ambiguous. This receptor was obtained from a woman aged 40 to 50 with glioma. The sample consisted of PBMCs, taken from a glioma patient whose treatment included an IDH1 peptide vaccine. CDR3: CASARDISGNTIYF. For the CDR3, the DNA is TGTGCCAGCGCCCGCGATATCTCTGGAAACACCATATATTTT.